These T cell receptor beta chains were read from a single sample in a study of T cells after yellow fever vaccination. MiXCR was run by TCRdb on the 5' RACE reads, yielding one entry per CDR3 protein. The table shows around 340,000 distinct CDR3 sequences, with approximately 13% occurring only once. The sample was CD4+ T cells sorted from PBMCs, taken 15 days after the yellow fever booster vaccination. The receptors come from a man between 18 and 29 years old who received the YFV17D yellow fever vaccine. CDR3s include the opening cysteine and the closing phenylalanine or tryptophan. Each record gives: D gene, J gene, V gene, clone size, CDR3 DNA, CDR3 protein. D genes are given only for firm matches. Size tells how often a clone was seen (once, few, many) or the class of an expanded clone, and some rows leave it out.

D: .
J: TRBJ2-5
V: TRBV7-8
size: .
DNA: TGTGCCAGCAGCTTCCAGCGGGCCAAAGAGACCCAGTACTTC
CDR3: CASSFQRAKETQYF

D: TRBD2
J: TRBJ2-2
V: TRBV3-1
size: .
DNA: TGTGCCAGCAGCCCAGACCCCCAGCGGGGGATCACCGGGGAGCTGTTTTTT
CDR3: CASSPDPQRGITGELFF

D: .
J: TRBJ1-4
V: TRBV7-8
size: few
DNA: TGTGCCAGCAGCATGTCCAGGGGTGAAAAACTGTTTTTT
CDR3: CASSMSRGEKLFF

D: .
J: TRBJ1-1
V: TRBV12-3/TRBV12-4
size: few
DNA: TGTGCCAGCAGTTCGACCCGGGGAACTGAAGCTTTCTTT
CDR3: CASSSTRGTEAFF

D: TRBD1
J: TRBJ2-3
V: TRBV12-3/TRBV12-4
size: few
DNA: TGTGCCAGCAGTTTTCCCGGGACAGCCCAAGATACGCAGTATTTT
CDR3: CASSFPGTAQDTQYF

D: .
J: TRBJ1-2
V: TRBV5-1
size: .
DNA: TGCGCCAGCAGCTTGGGGACAGTCCCTACGTACTATGGCTACACCTTC
CDR3: CASSLGTVPTYYGYTF

D: .
J: TRBJ1-4
V: TRBV7-9
size: .
DNA: TGTGCCAGCAGCACACGACCGACAACTAATGAAAAACTGTTTTTT
CDR3: CASSTRPTTNEKLFF

D: .
J: TRBJ2-3
V: TRBV7-2
size: few
DNA: TGTGCCAGCAGCTTAGATAGGGCGGCAGATACGCAGTATTTT
CDR3: CASSLDRAADTQYF

D: .
J: TRBJ2-2
V: TRBV5-1
size: many
DNA: TGCGCCAGCAGCTTCAGGGATAACACCGGGGAGCTGTTTTTT
CDR3: CASSFRDNTGELFF

D: .
J: TRBJ1-1
V: TRBV10-3
size: few
DNA: TGTGCCAGCACCACCTATAGGGCAGGAGGCACTGAAGCTTTCTTT
CDR3: CASTTYRAGGTEAFF

D: .
J: TRBJ1-1
V: TRBV27
size: .
DNA: TGTGCCAGCAGTTCCATCGGACAGCTGGGCACTGAAGCTTTCTTT
CDR3: CASSSIGQLGTEAFF

D: .
J: TRBJ2-1
V: TRBV9
size: .
DNA: TGTGCCAGCACCCGGGTGGCTAGCCCCTACAATGAGCAGTTCTTC
CDR3: CASTRVASPYNEQFF

D: .
J: TRBJ1-1
V: TRBV12-3/TRBV12-4
size: few
DNA: TGTGCCAGCTCCTCGCGGGCCATGAACACTGAAGCTTTCTTT
CDR3: CASSSRAMNTEAFF

D: .
J: TRBJ2-5
V: TRBV4-3
size: .
DNA: TGCGCCAGCAGCCAAGGGATTGTCGGGACAGAGACCCAGTACTTC
CDR3: CASSQGIVGTETQYF

D: TRBD1
J: TRBJ2-5
V: TRBV5-1
size: many
DNA: TGCGCCAGCAGCTTGGCCCCACAGGGGGCTGGGGAGACCCAGTACTTC
CDR3: CASSLAPQGAGETQYF

D: .
J: TRBJ1-6
V: TRBV28
size: .
DNA: TGTGCCAGCAGTTCCCCTGGTGCTTTCGCCGGTTCACCCCTCCACTTT
CDR3: CASSSPGAFAGSPLHF

D: .
J: TRBJ1-1
V: TRBV5-1
size: many
DNA: TGCGCCAGCAGCTCCAGAGGGACGGTGAACACTGAAGCTTTCTTT
CDR3: CASSSRGTVNTEAFF

D: .
J: TRBJ2-2
V: TRBV5-5
size: .
DNA: TGTGCCAGCAGCTTGGGGGGGTCGGGGGAGCTGTTTTTT
CDR3: CASSLGGSGELFF

D: TRBD1
J: TRBJ2-1
V: TRBV29-1
size: .
DNA: TGCAGCGGGACGACAGGGGGGCTTTACAATGAGCAGTTCTTC
CDR3: CSGTTGGLYNEQFF

D: TRBD2
J: TRBJ2-5
V: TRBV7-2
size: .
DNA: TGTGCCAGCAGCTCCCTTAGCGGGAGCGGAGAGACCCAGTACTTC
CDR3: CASSSLSGSGETQYF

D: .
J: TRBJ1-1
V: TRBV6-4
size: .
DNA: TGTGCCAGCAGGCAGGGTTTGGCTGAAGCTTTCTTT
CDR3: CASRQGLAEAFF

D: TRBD2
J: TRBJ2-1
V: TRBV7-2
size: .
DNA: TGTGCCAGCAGCTTAGATGCGGGGGACAATGAGCAGTTCTTC
CDR3: CASSLDAGDNEQFF

D: .
J: TRBJ2-1
V: TRBV20-1
size: few
DNA: TGCAGTGCTAGACCTACCGAAAATGAGCAGTTCTTC
CDR3: CSARPTENEQFF

D: .
J: TRBJ2-2
V: TRBV7-6
size: .
DNA: TGTGCCAGCAGTCTCCGGGCCGCCACCGGGGAGCTGTTTTTT
CDR3: CASSLRAATGELFF

D: TRBD2
J: TRBJ2-3
V: TRBV3-1
size: .
DNA: TGTGCCAGCAACATACTAGCGGGGGGCCCCCCTACGCAGTATTTT
CDR3: CASNILAGGPPTQYF

D: .
J: TRBJ1-2
V: TRBV27
size: few
DNA: TGTGCCAGCAGTTCACAGGGCGGATTGAATGGCTACACCTTC
CDR3: CASSSQGGLNGYTF

D: .
J: TRBJ2-6
V: TRBV5-1
size: .
DNA: TGCGCCAGCAGCCCCGGGGCCGTCTCTGGGGCCAACGTCCTGACTTTC
CDR3: CASSPGAVSGANVLTF